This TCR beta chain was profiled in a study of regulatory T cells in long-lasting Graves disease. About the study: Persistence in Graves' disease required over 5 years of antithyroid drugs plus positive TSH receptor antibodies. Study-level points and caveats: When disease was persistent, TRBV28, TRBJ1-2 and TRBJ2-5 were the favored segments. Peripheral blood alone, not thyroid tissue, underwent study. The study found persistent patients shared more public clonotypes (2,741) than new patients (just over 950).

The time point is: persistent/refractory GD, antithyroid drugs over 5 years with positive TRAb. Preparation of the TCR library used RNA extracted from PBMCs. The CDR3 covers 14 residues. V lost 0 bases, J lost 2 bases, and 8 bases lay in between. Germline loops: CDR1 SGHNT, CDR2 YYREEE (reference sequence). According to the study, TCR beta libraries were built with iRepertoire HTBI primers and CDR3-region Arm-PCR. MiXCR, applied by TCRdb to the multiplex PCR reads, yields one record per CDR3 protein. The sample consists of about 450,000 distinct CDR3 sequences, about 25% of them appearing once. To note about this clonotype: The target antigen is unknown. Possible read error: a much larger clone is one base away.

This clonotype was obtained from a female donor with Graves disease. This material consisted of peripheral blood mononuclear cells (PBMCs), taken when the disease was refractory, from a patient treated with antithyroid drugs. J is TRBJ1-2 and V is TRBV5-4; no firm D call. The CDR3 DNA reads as TGTGCCAGCAGCTTGGCGGAGCCAAACTATGGCTACACCTTC. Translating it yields CASSLAEPNYGYTF.